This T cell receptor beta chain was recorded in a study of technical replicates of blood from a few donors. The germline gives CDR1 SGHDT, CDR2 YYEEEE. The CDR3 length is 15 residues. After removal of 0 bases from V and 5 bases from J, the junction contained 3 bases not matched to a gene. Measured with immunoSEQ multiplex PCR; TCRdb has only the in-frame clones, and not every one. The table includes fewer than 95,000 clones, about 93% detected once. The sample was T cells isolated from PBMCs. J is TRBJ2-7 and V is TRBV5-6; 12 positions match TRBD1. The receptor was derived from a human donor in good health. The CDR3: CASSLGDRGLNEQYF. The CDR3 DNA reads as TGTGCCAGCAGCTTGGGGGACAGGGGGCTGAACGAGCAGTACTTC.